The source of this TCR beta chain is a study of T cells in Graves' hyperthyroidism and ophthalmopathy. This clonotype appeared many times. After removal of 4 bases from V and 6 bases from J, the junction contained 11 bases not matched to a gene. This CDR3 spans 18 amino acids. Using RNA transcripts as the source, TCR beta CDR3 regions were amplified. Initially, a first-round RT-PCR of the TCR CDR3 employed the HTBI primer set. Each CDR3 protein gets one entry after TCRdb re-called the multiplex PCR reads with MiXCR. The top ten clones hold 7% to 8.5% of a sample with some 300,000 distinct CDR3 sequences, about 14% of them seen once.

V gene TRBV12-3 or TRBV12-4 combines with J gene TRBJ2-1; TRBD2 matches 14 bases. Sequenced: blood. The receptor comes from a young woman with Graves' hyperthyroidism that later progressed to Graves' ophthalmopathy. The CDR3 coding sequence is TGTGCCAGCAGTTCAACTTTCCCCGGGACTAGCGGGAGCAATGAGCAGTTCTTC. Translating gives CASSSTFPGTSGSNEQFF.